These 32 T cell receptor beta chains originate from one sample sequenced in a study of control samples from healthy donors and cancer patients. Measured with immunoSEQ multiplex PCR; TCRdb has only the in-frame clones, and not every one. The sample has 150,000 or so clones; about 91% are singletons. The sample taken for sequencing was blood. All receptors derive from a man younger than 35 in good health.

The rearrangement uses TRBV6-6 and TRBJ1-5; 7 nucleotides line up with TRBD1. The CDR3 extends over 15 amino acids. V was pared by 4 bases and J by 7 bases, with 10 bases of the junction left unmatched. The germline CDR1 and CDR2 sequences are MNHNY and SVGAGI (reference sequence). CDR3 region: CASSFDRDMGQPQHF. CDR3 bases: TGTGCCAGCAGTTTCGACAGGGACATGGGGCAGCCCCAGCATTTT.

The genes are TRBV27 and TRBJ2-1; 10 nucleotides line up with TRBD2. In germline, CDR1 is MNHEY, CDR2 SMNVEV (reference sequence). Unmatched junction bases numbered 8, after V lost 6 bases and J lost 3 bases. The CDR3 sequence is 16 residues long. The chain's CDR3 is CASSLLGLASYNEQFF. The CDR3 region has the DNA TGTGCCAGCAGCCTACTGGGACTAGCGAGCTACAATGAGCAGTTCTTC.

This clone has a single count. This chain links TRBV19 with TRBJ2-7; TRBD2 might be the D (6 bases). Germline loops: CDR1 LNHDA, CDR2 SQIVND (reference sequence). CDR3 size: 15 residues. The V and J ends lost 1 base and 0 bases respectively, with 10 bases between them. The CDR3 DNA reads TGTGCCAGTAGTATAGGAGGGACTTACTCCTACGAGCAGTACTTC. This encodes CASSIGGTYSYEQYF.

The chain employs TRBV30 and TRBJ2-3; the D gene is possibly TRBD2 (7 bases). CDR3 size: 14 residues. Trimming cost V 3 bases and J 3 bases, with 13 bases left between them. Germline CDR1 and CDR2: GTSNPN and SVGIG (reference sequence). The DNA for the CDR3 is TGTGCCTGGAGCGGGGGGCTCTTGACAGATACGCAGTATTTT. It is translated as CAWSGGLLTDTQYF.

The genes are TRBV3-1 (or the pseudogene TRBV3-2) and TRBJ2-5; D is unresolved. The length of the CDR3 is 15 residues. Germline-derived CDR1 and CDR2 are LGHDT and YNNKEL (reference sequence). Trimming left V 1 base short and J 0 bases short, with 9 bases between. The CDR3 DNA follows: TGTGCCAGCAGCCAAGGTAGCACAGACCAAGAGACCCAGTACTTC. It codes for CASSQGSTDQETQYF.

This chain connects TRBV2 to TRBJ2-3; D may be TRBD2 (5 bases). Germline V gene data show CDR1 as SNHLY and CDR2 as FYNNEI. The germline V and J ends were trimmed by 4 bases and 2 bases, with 10 bases remaining between them. The CDR3 is made up of 14 amino acids. The CDR3 spells CASSVSGNTDTQYF. CDR3 sequence (DNA): TGTGCCAGCAGTGTGTCGGGGAACACAGATACGCAGTATTTT.

This rearrangement joins TRBV7-2 to TRBJ1-1; D uncertain. V shed 2 bases and J shed 3 bases, with 10 bases lying between them. This CDR3 comprises 14 residues. CDR1 is SGHTA, CDR2 FQGNSA, per germline. The chain's CDR3 is CASSLRAGYTEAFF. The CDR3 DNA reads as TGTGCCAGCAGCTTAAGGGCGGGGTACACTGAAGCTTTCTTT.

The chain is built from TRBV28 and TRBJ1-3; D gene unclear. The germline CDR1 and CDR2 sequences are MDHEN and SYDVKM. The CDR3 is 17 amino acids. V shed 6 bases and J shed 1 base, with 19 bases lying between them. CDR3 in amino acids: CASRQATGVFSGNTIYF. Written as DNA, the CDR3 is TGTGCCAGCAGGCAGGCCACTGGGGTTTTTTCTGGAAACACCATATATTTT.

J is TRBJ2-5 and V is TRBV24-1, with TRBD1 as a possible D gene (6 bases). Germline assignment: CDR1 KGHDR and CDR2 SFDVKD. The CDR3 is made up of 14 amino acids. Trimming left V 6 bases short and J 5 bases short, with 15 bases between. In DNA form, the CDR3 reads TGTGCCACCAGTTGGGGACATCCGGGGGAGACCCAGTACTTC. Residues: CATSWGHPGETQYF.

This clone appeared a single time. The J gene is TRBJ2-2, the V gene TRBV24-1, with D tentatively TRBD1 or TRBD2 (5 bases each). The CDR3 covers 15 residues. V gave up 8 bases and J gave up 1 base, with 13 bases separating them. CDR1 KGHDR and CDR2 SFDVKD come from the germline V gene. For the CDR3, the DNA is TGTGCCACCACCGGGACGGCGGGGAACACCGGGGAGCTGTTTTTT. Protein sequence: CATTGTAGNTGELFF.

The CDR3 region is CASSLGAGEEAFF. The CDR3 coding sequence is TGTGCCAGCAGCTTAGGAGCAGGGGAAGAAGCTTTCTTT. The rearrangement links TRBV7-8 to TRBJ1-1; D is perhaps TRBD1 (6 bases). This CDR3 has 13 residues. Trimming removed 1 base at V and 8 bases at J, with 11 bases between. CDR1 and CDR2 from the germline V gene are SGHVS and FQNEAQ.

This clone came up a few times. The chain recombines TRBV14 with TRBJ2-7; 7 bases agree with TRBD1. The CDR3 consists of 13 residues. V lost 0 bases and J lost 4; bases outside the gene matches: 0. The germline V gene has CDR1 SGHDN and CDR2 FVKESK. The chain's CDR3 is CASSQEQGYEQYF. CDR3 coding DNA: TGTGCCAGCAGCCAAGAACAGGGGTACGAGCAGTACTTC. Full variable domain (rest looked up from reference TRBV14 and TRBJ2-7): EAGVTQFPSHSVIEKGQTVTLRCDPISGHDNLYWYRRVMGKEIKFLLHFVKESKQDESGMPNNRFLAERTGGTYSTLKVQPAELEDSGVYFCASSQEQGYEQYFGPGTRLTVT.

The gene calls are TRBV4-3 and TRBJ1-2, with D possibly matching TRBD1 (5 bases). Germline CDR1 and CDR2: LGHNA and YSLEER. There are 15 residues in the CDR3. The germline V and J ends were trimmed by 2 bases and 0 bases, with 10 bases remaining between them. CDR3 loop: CASSQSRTTNYGYTF. The CDR3 DNA reads as TGCGCCAGCAGCCAATCACGGACAACTAACTATGGCTACACCTTC.

The J gene is TRBJ2-1, the V gene TRBV6-6; TRBD2 agrees at 9 bases. The CDR3 has 15 amino acids. V gave up 6 bases and J gave up 2 bases; unmatched junction bases: 5. Germline assignment: CDR1 MNHNY and CDR2 SVGAGI (reference sequence). In DNA, the CDR3 is TGTGCCAGCAGCCCCCAGCGGGGGGCCTACAATGAGCAGTTCTTC. Its translation is CASSPQRGAYNEQFF.

The CDR3 loop is CASSESNGPYEQYF. The DNA for the CDR3 is TGTGCCAGCAGTGAATCTAACGGACCCTACGAGCAGTACTTC. The chain is built from TRBV6-1 and TRBJ2-7; D is uncertain. The CDR3 totals 14 residues. Trimming cost V 2 bases and J 2 bases, with 10 bases left between them. Per the germline V gene, CDR1 is MNHNS and CDR2 is SASEGT.

In this sample, this clone turned up a few times. The J gene is TRBJ1-4, the V gene TRBV11-3; D call uncertain. Germline-derived CDR1 and CDR2 are SGHNT and YENEEA. The CDR3 loop spans 12 amino acids. Trimming left V 0 bases short and J 11 bases short, with 7 bases between. Here the CDR3 DNA reads TGTGCCAGCAGCTTAGATGGAAGGAAACTGTTTTTT. Its protein product is CASSLDGRKLFF.

The chain combines TRBV7-2 with TRBJ1-1; D remains unclear. The CDR3 loop spans 13 amino acids. The V gene lost 5 bases and the J gene lost 0 bases, with 7 bases spanning the gap. The germline gives CDR1 SGHTA, CDR2 FQGNSA. The CDR3 DNA reads TGTGCCAGCAGCAGTACACTGAACACTGAAGCTTTCTTT. Protein product: CASSSTLNTEAFF. Drawing the rest from reference TRBV7-2 and TRBJ1-1, the complete variable domain is GAGVSQSPSNKVTEKGKDVELRCDPISGHTALYWYRQSLGQGLEFLIYFQGNSAPDKSGLPSDRFSAERTGGSVSTLTIQRTQQEDSAVYLCASSSTLNTEAFFGQGTRLTVV.

The rearrangement joins TRBV5-1 to TRBJ1-5; weak D call: TRBD1 (5 bases). With 7 bases removed from V and 4 bases from J, the gap between germline ends came to 12 bases. The V gene's germline CDR1 is SGHRS and CDR2 YFSETQ. The CDR3 has 13 residues. CDR3 bases: TGCGCCAGCGGTCCGGGGCCTAATCAGCCCCAGCATTTT. This gives the protein CASGPGPNQPQHF. Full variable domain (remainder filled in from reference TRBV5-1 and TRBJ1-5): KAGVTQTPRYLIKTRGQQVTLSCSPISGHRSVSWYQQTPGQGLQFLFEYFSETQRNKGNFPGRFSGRQFSNSRSEMNVSTLELGDSALYLCASGPGPNQPQHFGDGTRLSIL.

This chain joins TRBV5-8 and TRBJ1-2; D ambiguous. Germline V gene lookup returns CDR1 SGHTS and CDR2 YDEGEE. Trimming left V 5 bases short and J 6 bases short, with 20 bases between. The CDR3 consists of 15 residues. The chain's CDR3 is CASRLFRGRKDGYTF. DNA for the CDR3: TGTGCCAGCAGGCTCTTTCGGGGTAGAAAGGATGGCTACACCTTC. Variable domain in full (rest from reference TRBV5-8 and TRBJ1-2): EAGVTQSPTHLIKTRGQQATLRCSPISGHTSVYWYQQALGLGLQFLLWYDEGEERNRGNFPPRFSGRQFPNYSSELNVNALELEDSALYLCASRLFRGRKDGYTFGSGTRLTVV.

This clone was counted a single time. The chain uses TRBV5-1 and TRBJ1-2; possibly TRBD1 for D (5 bases). The length of the CDR3 is 16 residues. V was shortened by 7 bases and J by 10 bases, with 29 bases between the two germline ends. Germline assignment: CDR1 SGHRS and CDR2 YFSETQ. CDR3 loop: CASVEGAAGQQGDYTF. CDR3 bases: TGCGCCAGCGTGGAGGGCGCGGCCGGGCAGCAAGGGGACTACACCTTC. The whole variable domain, remainder taken from reference TRBV5-1 and TRBJ1-2, is KAGVTQTPRYLIKTRGQQVTLSCSPISGHRSVSWYQQTPGQGLQFLFEYFSETQRNKGNFPGRFSGRQFSNSRSEMNVSTLELGDSALYLCASVEGAAGQQGDYTFGSGTRLTVV.

The chain carries TRBV6-6 and TRBJ2-3; TRBD1 might be the D (5 bases). Trimming took off 7 bases at V and 5 bases at J, with 19 bases between the two ends. Germline V CDR1 and CDR2: MNHNY, SVGAGI (reference sequence). This CDR3 has 15 amino acids. This CDR3 is CASTNQGQLEDTQYF. For the CDR3, the DNA is TGTGCCAGCACCAACCAGGGCCAACTCGAAGATACGCAGTATTTT.

CDR3 DNA: TGTGCCAGCAATAAGCGGGGGGTCGATGAGCAGTTCTTC. Amino acids: CASNKRGVDEQFF. The chain uses TRBV12-3 or TRBV12-4 and TRBJ2-1; 9 bases agree with TRBD2. After removal of 7 bases from V and 8 bases from J, the junction contained 6 bases not matched to a gene. This CDR3 spans 13 amino acids.

The chain couples TRBV4-3 to TRBJ1-3; tentatively, D is TRBD1 (5 bases). The germline gives CDR1 LGHNA, CDR2 YSLEER. Trimming removed 0 bases from V and 2 bases from J, with 14 bases in between. This CDR3 is built from 17 residues. Written as DNA, the CDR3 is TGCGCCAGCAGCCAAGATCTGGTTGGCAGGGCTGGAAACACCATATATTTT. This translates into CASSQDLVGRAGNTIYF.

The chain links TRBV4-3 to TRBJ2-6; D is undetermined. The V gene lost 0 bases and the J gene lost 0 bases, with 6 bases spanning the gap. The CDR3 has 16 amino acids. Per the germline V gene, CDR1 is LGHNA and CDR2 is YSLEER. The CDR3 region has the DNA TGCGCCAGCAGCCAAGATGCATACTCTGGGGCCAACGTCCTGACTTTC. Its protein is CASSQDAYSGANVLTF.

The chain is built from TRBV5-5 and TRBJ1-6, with unresolved D. The CDR3 runs to 14 residues. Trimming took off 4 bases at V and 9 bases at J, with 14 bases between the two ends. CDR1 is SGHKS and CDR2 is YYEKEE in the germline V gene (reference sequence). The CDR3 DNA sequence: TGTGCCAGCAGCCTCGCCCCTTTGGGTTCACCCCTCCACTTT. Translating gives CASSLAPLGSPLHF. The variable domain in full, completed from reference TRBV5-5 and TRBJ1-6, reads DAGVTQSPTHLIKTRGQQVTLRCSPISGHKSVSWYQQVLGQGPQFIFQYYEKEERGRGNFPDRFSARQFPNYSSELNVNALLLGDSALYLCASSLAPLGSPLHFGNGTRLTVT.

The rearrangement uses TRBV4-1 and TRBJ2-5; 8 positions agree with TRBD2. The length of the CDR3 is 17 residues. V shed 0 bases, J shed 3 bases, and the junction held 9 bases outside the gene matches. Germline CDR1 MGHRA, CDR2 YSYEKL. CDR3 in amino acids: CASSQDRAGGREETQYF. Written as DNA, the CDR3 is TGCGCCAGCAGCCAAGATAGGGCGGGGGGACGTGAAGAGACCCAGTACTTC.

This chain links TRBV7-9 with TRBJ1-1; D call uncertain. The germline V gene encodes CDR1 SEHNR and CDR2 FQNEAQ (reference sequence). The V end lost 3 bases, the J end lost 1 base, and 6 bases lay between the germline ends. CDR3 size: 13 residues. The DNA for the CDR3 is TGTGCCAGCAGCTTGTTGTGGAACACTGAAGCTTTCTTT. Translating it yields CASSLLWNTEAFF. The entire variable domain, with the rest obtained from reference TRBV7-9 and TRBJ1-1, is as follows: DTGVSQNPRHKITKRGQNVTFRCDPISEHNRLYWYRQTLGQGPEFLTYFQNEAQLEKSRLLSDRFSAERPKGSFSTLEIQRTEQGDSAMYLCASSLLWNTEAFFGQGTRLTVV.

The chain employs TRBV6-6 and TRBJ1-2, with D possibly matching TRBD1 (6 bases). Germline V gene data show CDR1 as MNHNY and CDR2 as SVGAGI (reference sequence). With 6 bases removed from V and 8 bases from J, the gap between germline ends came to 19 bases. The CDR3 covers 14 residues. The CDR3 protein is CASRTEGVGDGYTF. The DNA of the CDR3 is TGTGCCAGCAGAACTGAGGGGGTAGGTGACGGCTACACCTTC.

The rearrangement joins TRBV19 to TRBJ2-5; D is possibly TRBD1 or TRBD2 (5 bases each). Trimming shortened V by 6 bases and J by 5 bases, and 22 bases separated the two germline ends. Germline V lookup: CDR1 LNHDA, CDR2 SQIVND (reference sequence). There are 16 residues in the CDR3. CDR3 region: CASSANRDGSRETQYF. In DNA form, the CDR3 reads TGTGCCAGTAGCGCCAACCGGGACGGCTCCCGGGAGACCCAGTACTTC.

The chain is built from TRBV21-1 and TRBJ2-3; TRBD1, the table's D call, was not compared with the DNA. TRBV21-1 is an annotated pseudogene. The CDR3 consists of 20 residues. CDR3 sequence: CASSHQSPLAGTGSTDTQYF. CDR3 DNA: TGTGCCAGCAGCCATCAATCTCCCCTTGCAGGGACAGGGAGCACAGATACGCAGTATTTT.

This chain connects TRBV25-1 to TRBJ2-1; TRBD1 agrees at 7 bases. The CDR3 consists of 14 residues. Unmatched junction bases numbered 14, after V lost 8 bases and J lost 10 bases. Per the germline V gene, CDR1 is MGHDK and CDR2 is SYGVNS. DNA for the CDR3: TGTGCCAGCGCAAGGACAGGCCCTTTACCCGAGCAGTTCTTC. Residues: CASARTGPLPEQFF.

V and J are TRBV6-5 and TRBJ2-7; 8 nucleotides match TRBD2. After removal of 0 bases from V and 2 bases from J, the junction contained 6 bases not matched to a gene. CDR3 length equals 16 residues. Per the germline V gene, CDR1 is MNHEY and CDR2 is SVGAGI. The CDR3 DNA is TGTGCCAGCAGTTACTCGGGGACTAGTGTTCCCTACGAGCAGTACTTC. Its protein product is CASSYSGTSVPYEQYF.